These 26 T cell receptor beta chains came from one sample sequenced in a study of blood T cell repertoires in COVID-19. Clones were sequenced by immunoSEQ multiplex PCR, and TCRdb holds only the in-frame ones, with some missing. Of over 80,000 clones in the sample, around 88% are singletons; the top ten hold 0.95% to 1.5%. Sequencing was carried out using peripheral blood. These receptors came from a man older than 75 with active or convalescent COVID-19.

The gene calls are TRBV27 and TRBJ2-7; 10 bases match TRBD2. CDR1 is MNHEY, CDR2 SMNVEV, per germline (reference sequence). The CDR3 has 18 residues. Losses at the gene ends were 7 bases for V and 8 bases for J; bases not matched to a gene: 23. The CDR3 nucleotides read TGTGCCAGCACTACTCGGACAGGGACGCTAGCGGGAGTACGCAAGCAGTACTTC. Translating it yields CASTTRTGTLAGVRKQYF.

The DNA of the CDR3 is TGCGCCAGCAGCCAAGGGGTTACAGGGGGTGAAGCTTTCTTT. This gives the protein CASSQGVTGGEAFF. The gene calls are TRBV4-3 and TRBJ1-1; TRBD1 agrees at 8 bases. The germline gives CDR1 LGHNA, CDR2 YSLEER. Unmatched junction bases numbered 5, after V lost 1 base and J lost 7 bases. The CDR3 consists of 14 residues.

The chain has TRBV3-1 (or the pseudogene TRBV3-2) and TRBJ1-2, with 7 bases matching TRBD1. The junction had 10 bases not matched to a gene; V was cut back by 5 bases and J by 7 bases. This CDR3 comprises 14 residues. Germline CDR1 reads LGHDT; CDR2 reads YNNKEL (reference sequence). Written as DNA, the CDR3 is TGTGCCAGCAGCTCACGAAAGACAGGGCCTGGCTACACCTTC. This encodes CASSSRKTGPGYTF.

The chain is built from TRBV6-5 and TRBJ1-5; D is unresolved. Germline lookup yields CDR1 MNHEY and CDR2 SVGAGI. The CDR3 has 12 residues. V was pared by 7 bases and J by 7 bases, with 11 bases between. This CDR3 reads CASKKGSQPQHF. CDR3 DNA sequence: TGTGCCAGCAAAAAAGGGAGCCAGCCCCAGCATTTT.

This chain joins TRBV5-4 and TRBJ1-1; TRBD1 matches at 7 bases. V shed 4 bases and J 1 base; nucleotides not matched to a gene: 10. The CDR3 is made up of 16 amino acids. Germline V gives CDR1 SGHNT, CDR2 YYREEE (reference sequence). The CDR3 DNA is TGTGCCAGCAGCCCCCGCCCGGCAGGGGGGAACACTGAAGCTTTCTTT. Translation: CASSPRPAGGNTEAFF.

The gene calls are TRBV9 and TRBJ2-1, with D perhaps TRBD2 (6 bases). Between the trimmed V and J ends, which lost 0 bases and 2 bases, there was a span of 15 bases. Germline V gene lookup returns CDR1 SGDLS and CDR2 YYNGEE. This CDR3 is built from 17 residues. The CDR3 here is CASSVEGRDPAYNEQFF. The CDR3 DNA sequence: TGTGCCAGCAGCGTAGAGGGGCGGGATCCCGCCTACAATGAGCAGTTCTTC.

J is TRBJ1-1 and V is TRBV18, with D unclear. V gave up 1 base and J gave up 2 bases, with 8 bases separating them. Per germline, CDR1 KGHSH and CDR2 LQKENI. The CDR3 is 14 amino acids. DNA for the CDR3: TGTGCCAGCTCACCACAGTCGAGCAACACTGAAGCTTTCTTT. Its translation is CASSPQSSNTEAFF.

This CDR3 is CASSVAPSTDTQYF. CDR3 coding DNA: TGTGCCAGCAGCGTAGCTCCTAGCACAGATACGCAGTATTTT. The V call is TRBV9, the J call TRBJ2-3; no firm D call. Germline values: CDR1 SGDLS, CDR2 YYNGEE. This CDR3 contains 14 residues. Trimming pared 0 bases from V and 0 bases from J, leaving 5 bases between.

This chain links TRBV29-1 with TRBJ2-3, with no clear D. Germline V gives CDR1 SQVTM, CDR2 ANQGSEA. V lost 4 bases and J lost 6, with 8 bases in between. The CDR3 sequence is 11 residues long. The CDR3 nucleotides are TGCAGCGTTGCAGCGTCGGATACGCAGTATTTT. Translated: CSVAASDTQYF.

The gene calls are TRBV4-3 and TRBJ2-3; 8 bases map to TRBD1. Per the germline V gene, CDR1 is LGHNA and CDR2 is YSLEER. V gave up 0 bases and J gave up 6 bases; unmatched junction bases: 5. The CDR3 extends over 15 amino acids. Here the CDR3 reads CASSQEGQGRDTQYF. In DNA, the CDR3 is TGCGCCAGCAGCCAAGAAGGACAGGGTAGGGATACGCAGTATTTT.

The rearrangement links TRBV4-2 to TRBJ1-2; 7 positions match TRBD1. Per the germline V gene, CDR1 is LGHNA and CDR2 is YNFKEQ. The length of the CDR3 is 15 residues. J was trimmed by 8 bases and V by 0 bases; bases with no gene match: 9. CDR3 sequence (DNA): TGTGCCAGCAGCCAAGATCCAGGGGGTCAGGGAGGCTACACCTTC. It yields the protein CASSQDPGGQGGYTF.

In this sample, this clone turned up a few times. For the CDR3, the DNA is TGCGCCAGCAGCCAAGATGAGGGAGGGTACACCGGGGAGCTGTTTTTT. Protein sequence: CASSQDEGGYTGELFF. V is TRBV4-1 and J is TRBJ2-2; TRBD2 matches 7 bases. In germline, CDR1 is MGHRA, CDR2 YSYEKL. There are 16 residues in the CDR3. V lost 0 bases to trimming and J lost 3 bases; unmatched junction nucleotides: 4.

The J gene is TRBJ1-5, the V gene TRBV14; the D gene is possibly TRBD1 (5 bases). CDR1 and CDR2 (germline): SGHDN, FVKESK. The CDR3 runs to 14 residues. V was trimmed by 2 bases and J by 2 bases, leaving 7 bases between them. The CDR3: CASSQLGGNQPQHF. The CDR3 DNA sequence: TGTGCCAGCAGCCAATTAGGGGGCAATCAGCCCCAGCATTTT.

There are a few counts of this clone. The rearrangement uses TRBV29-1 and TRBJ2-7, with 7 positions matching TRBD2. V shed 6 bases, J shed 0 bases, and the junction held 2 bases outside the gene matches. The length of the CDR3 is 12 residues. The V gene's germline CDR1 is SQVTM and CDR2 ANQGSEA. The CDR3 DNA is TGCAGCGTGTCTAGCGGCTCCTACGAGCAGTACTTC. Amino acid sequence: CSVSSGSYEQYF.

Here the CDR3 DNA reads TGTGCCAGCGGAGCGACTAGCGGGAGGGTCTACGAGCAGTACTTC. Translated, it gives CASGATSGRVYEQYF. V usage is TRBV6-6 and J usage is TRBJ2-7; TRBD2 matches at 14 bases. The J segment lost 3 bases and the V segment lost 8 bases, leaving 6 bases of the junction unmatched. CDR3 size: 15 residues. Germline CDR1 MNHNY, CDR2 SVGAGI (reference sequence).

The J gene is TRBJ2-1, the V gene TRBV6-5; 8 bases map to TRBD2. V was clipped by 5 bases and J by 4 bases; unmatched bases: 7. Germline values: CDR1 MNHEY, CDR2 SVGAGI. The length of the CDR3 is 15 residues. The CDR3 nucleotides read TGTGCCAGCAGTCCAGCGGGAGTAGGATACAATGAGCAGTTCTTC. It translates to CASSPAGVGYNEQFF.

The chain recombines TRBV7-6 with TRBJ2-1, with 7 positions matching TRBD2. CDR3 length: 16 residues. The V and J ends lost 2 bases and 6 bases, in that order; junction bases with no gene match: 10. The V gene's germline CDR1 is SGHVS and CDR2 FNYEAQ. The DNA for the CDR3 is TGTGCCAGCAGCTTACCCCGGGTAGCGGGTGGCAATGAGCAGTTCTTC. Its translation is CASSLPRVAGGNEQFF.

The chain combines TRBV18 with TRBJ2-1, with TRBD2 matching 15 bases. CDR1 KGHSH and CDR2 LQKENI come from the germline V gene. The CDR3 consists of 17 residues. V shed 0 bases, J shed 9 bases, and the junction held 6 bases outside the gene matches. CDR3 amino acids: CASSPPGLAGGSGEQFF. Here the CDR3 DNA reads TGTGCCAGCTCACCACCGGGACTAGCGGGAGGCAGTGGTGAGCAGTTCTTC.

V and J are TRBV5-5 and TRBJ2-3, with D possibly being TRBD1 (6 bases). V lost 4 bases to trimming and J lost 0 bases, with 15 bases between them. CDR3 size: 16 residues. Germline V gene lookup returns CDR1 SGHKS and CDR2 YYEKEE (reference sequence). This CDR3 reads CASSKHLDSSTDTQYF. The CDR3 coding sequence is TGTGCCAGCAGCAAACATTTGGACAGTAGCACAGATACGCAGTATTTT.

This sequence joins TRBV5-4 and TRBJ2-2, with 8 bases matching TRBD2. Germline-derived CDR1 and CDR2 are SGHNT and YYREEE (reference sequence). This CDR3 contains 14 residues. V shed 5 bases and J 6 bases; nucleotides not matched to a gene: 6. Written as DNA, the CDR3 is TGTGCCAGCAGGCTAGCGGGTACCTCCGGGGAGCTGTTTTTT. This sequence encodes CASRLAGTSGELFF.

The CDR3, as DNA: TGTGCCAGCAGCTTTGCTAGCGGGGCCATGGCTGAGCAGTTCTTC. Protein product: CASSFASGAMAEQFF. This sequence joins TRBV11-2 and TRBJ2-1; TRBD2 aligns across 9 bases. V was clipped by 3 bases and J by 9 bases; unmatched bases: 9. The CDR3 is 15 residues long. The germline gives CDR1 SGHAT, CDR2 FQNNGV.

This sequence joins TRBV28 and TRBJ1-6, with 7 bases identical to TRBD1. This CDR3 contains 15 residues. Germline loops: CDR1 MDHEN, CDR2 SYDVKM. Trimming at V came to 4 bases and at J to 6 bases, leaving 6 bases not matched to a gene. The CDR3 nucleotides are TGTGCCAGCAGTTCAAGACAGGGAGGTAATTCACCCCTCCACTTT. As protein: CASSSRQGGNSPLHF.

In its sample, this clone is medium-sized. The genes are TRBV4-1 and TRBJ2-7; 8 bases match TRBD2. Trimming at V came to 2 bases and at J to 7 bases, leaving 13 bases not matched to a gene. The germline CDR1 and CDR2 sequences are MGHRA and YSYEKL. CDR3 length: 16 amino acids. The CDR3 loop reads CASSQSGTRGLSEQYF. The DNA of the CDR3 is TGCGCCAGCAGCCAATCCGGGACTAGGGGCTTATCGGAGCAGTACTTC.

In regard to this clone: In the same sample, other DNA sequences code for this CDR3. The DNA of the CDR3 is TGTGCCAGCAGGGGACAGGCTAATCAGCCCCAGCATTTT. Protein product: CASRGQANQPQHF. The chain joins TRBV2 to TRBJ1-5; 8 positions match TRBD1. The length of the CDR3 is 13 residues. V lost 6 bases and J lost 4; bases outside the gene matches: 2. Germline lookup yields CDR1 SNHLY and CDR2 FYNNEI.

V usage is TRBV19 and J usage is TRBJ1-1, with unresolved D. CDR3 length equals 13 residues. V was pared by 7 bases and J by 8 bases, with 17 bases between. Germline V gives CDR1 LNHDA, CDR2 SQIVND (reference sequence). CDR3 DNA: TGTGCCAGTACCCTAGTCGGCCTAACCGAAGCTTTCTTT. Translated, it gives CASTLVGLTEAFF.

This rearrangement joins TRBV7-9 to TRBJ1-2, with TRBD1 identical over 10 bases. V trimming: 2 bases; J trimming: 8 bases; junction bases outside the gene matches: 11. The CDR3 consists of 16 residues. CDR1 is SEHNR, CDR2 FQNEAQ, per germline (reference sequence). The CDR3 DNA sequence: TGTGCCAGCAGCTTAACCGCCGGGACAGGGGAAAAAGGCTACACCTTC. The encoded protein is CASSLTAGTGEKGYTF.